One and the same sample provided the 9 T cell receptor beta chains below, sequenced in a study of blood T cell repertoires in COVID-19 (dated by TCRdb to the early 2020s). Receptor libraries were prepared by the immunoSEQ multiplex PCR assay. TCRdb took this table from immuneACCESS and kept in-frame rearrangements with V and J called. Such tables lack part of the clones; where checked against another copy, unresolved V genes explain under half of the gap, and the rest is unexplained. Present in this sample are under 40,000 clones, about 85% of which were seen just once. The top ten clonotypes cover about 23% of the sample. The sequenced sample was peripheral blood. The receptors originated from a woman older than 75 with active or convalescent COVID-19.

This rearrangement joins TRBV3-1 (or the pseudogene TRBV3-2) to TRBJ1-1; D gene uncertain. V gave up 1 base and J gave up 1 base, with 10 bases separating them. The germline V gene has CDR1 LGHDT and CDR2 YNNKEL (reference sequence). The CDR3 spans 15 residues. This chain's CDR3 is CASSQALTANTEAFF. The CDR3 DNA reads as TGTGCCAGCAGCCAAGCCCTCACAGCGAACACTGAAGCTTTCTTT.

The chain uses TRBV6-5 and TRBJ2-1, with 11 bases matching TRBD1. The V gene's germline CDR1 is MNHEY and CDR2 SVGAGI. This CDR3 has 15 residues. The V segment lost 6 bases and the J segment 7 bases; nucleotides outside the gene matches: 8. CDR3 DNA: TGTGCCAGCAGGGGGACAGGGGGAACTAGGAATGAGCAGTTCTTC. This gives the protein CASRGTGGTRNEQFF.

The chain joins TRBV7-2 to TRBJ1-2, with D maybe TRBD1 (6 bases). This CDR3 is 15 amino acids long. Germline V gene lookup returns CDR1 SGHTA and CDR2 FQGNSA. Trimming took 7 bases from V and 5 from J, leaving 20 bases between them. This CDR3 is CASTFGGGGRYGYTF. The DNA for the CDR3 is TGTGCCAGCACCTTCGGGGGCGGGGGGCGTTATGGCTACACCTTC.

This chain links TRBV29-1 with TRBJ2-7; 7 bases agree with TRBD1. After removal of 3 bases from V and 1 base from J, the junction contained 9 bases not matched to a gene. CDR3 length equals 15 residues. CDR1 is SQVTM, CDR2 ANQGSEA, per germline. CDR3: CSVEIRDRASYEQYF. The CDR3 bases are TGCAGCGTTGAGATCCGGGACAGAGCATCCTACGAGCAGTACTTC.

Written as DNA, the CDR3 is TGTGCCAGCAGCCAAGAGTGGAGGCAGTATTTT. Protein: CASSQEWRQYF. The gene calls are TRBV3-1 (or the pseudogene TRBV3-2) and TRBJ2-3; D not resolved. With 0 bases removed from V and 11 bases from J, the gap between germline ends came to 6 bases. Looked up from germline, CDR1 is LGHDT and CDR2 is YNNKEL (reference sequence). This CDR3 region has 11 residues.

This rearrangement joins TRBV5-1 to TRBJ1-2, with D maybe TRBD1 (6 bases). Trimming pared 0 bases from V and 7 bases from J, leaving 10 bases between. CDR3 size: 13 residues. The germline V gene has CDR1 SGHRS and CDR2 YFSETQ. CDR3 nucleotide sequence: TGCGCCAGCAGCTTGGCTGGGGGCGGTGGCTACACCTTC. Protein sequence: CASSLAGGGGYTF.

This CDR3 reads CASSARETQYF. In DNA form, the CDR3 reads TGTGCCAGCAGCGCTAGGGAGACCCAGTACTTC. This chain links TRBV2 with TRBJ2-5; D is undetermined. Trimming took 6 bases from V and 5 from J, leaving 7 bases between them. Germline CDR1 and CDR2: SNHLY and FYNNEI. This CDR3 spans 11 amino acids.

This sequence joins TRBV6-4 and TRBJ2-3; 8 bases line up with TRBD2. The CDR3 has 15 amino acids. CDR1 and CDR2 from the germline V gene are MRHNA and SNTAGT. Trimming at V came to 11 bases and at J to 0 bases, leaving 10 bases not matched to a gene. CDR3 loop: CAYLGRGDSTDTQYF. The CDR3 nucleotides are TGTGCCTACCTGGGGCGGGGGGATAGCACAGATACGCAGTATTTT.

This chain connects TRBV28 to TRBJ1-6; 8 bases fit TRBD1. J gave up 3 bases and V 5 bases, and 6 bases lay outside the gene matches. The CDR3 loop spans 16 amino acids. Germline CDR1 MDHEN, CDR2 SYDVKM. The CDR3 here is CASSGGTGNYNSPLHF. For the CDR3, the DNA is TGTGCCAGCAGTGGAGGGACAGGCAACTATAATTCACCCCTCCACTTT.